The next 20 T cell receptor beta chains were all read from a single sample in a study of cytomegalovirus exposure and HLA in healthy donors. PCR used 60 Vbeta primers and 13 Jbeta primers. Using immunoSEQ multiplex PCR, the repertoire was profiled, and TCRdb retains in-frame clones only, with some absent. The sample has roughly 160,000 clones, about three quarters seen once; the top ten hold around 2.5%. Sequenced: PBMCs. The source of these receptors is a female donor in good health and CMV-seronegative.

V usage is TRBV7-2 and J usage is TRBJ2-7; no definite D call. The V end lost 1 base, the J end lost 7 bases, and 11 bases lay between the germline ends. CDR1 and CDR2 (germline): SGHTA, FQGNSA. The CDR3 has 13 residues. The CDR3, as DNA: TGTGCCAGCAGCTTAGGTAGCCCCCTGGAGCAGTACTTC. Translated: CASSLGSPLEQYF.

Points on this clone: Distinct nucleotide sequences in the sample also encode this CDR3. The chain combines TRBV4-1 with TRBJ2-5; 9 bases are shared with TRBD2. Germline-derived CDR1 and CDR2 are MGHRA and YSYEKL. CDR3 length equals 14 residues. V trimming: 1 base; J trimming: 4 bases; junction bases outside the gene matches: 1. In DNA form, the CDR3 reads TGCGCCAGCAGCCAAGTAGCGGGGGTAGAGACCCAGTACTTC. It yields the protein CASSQVAGVETQYF.

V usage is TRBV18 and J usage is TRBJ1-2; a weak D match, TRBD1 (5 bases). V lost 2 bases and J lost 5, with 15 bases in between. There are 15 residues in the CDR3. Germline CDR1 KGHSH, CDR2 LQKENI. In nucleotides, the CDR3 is TGTGCCAGCTCACCAGGAGGGGCCAGCGGGTATGGCTACACCTTC. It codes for CASSPGGASGYGYTF. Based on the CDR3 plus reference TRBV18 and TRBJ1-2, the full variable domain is NAGVMQNPRHLVRRRGQEARLRCSPMKGHSHVYWYRQLPEEGLKFMVYLQKENIIDESGMPKERFSAEFPKEGPSILRIQQVVRGDSAAYFCASSPGGASGYGYTFGSGTRLTVV.

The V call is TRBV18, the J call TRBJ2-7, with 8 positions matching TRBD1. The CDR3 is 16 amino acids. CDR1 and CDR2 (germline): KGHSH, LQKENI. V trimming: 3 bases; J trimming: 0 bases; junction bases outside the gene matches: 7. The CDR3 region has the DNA TGTGCCAGCTCACCGAGGGCCAGGGGGCCCTCCTACGAGCAGTACTTC. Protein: CASSPRARGPSYEQYF.

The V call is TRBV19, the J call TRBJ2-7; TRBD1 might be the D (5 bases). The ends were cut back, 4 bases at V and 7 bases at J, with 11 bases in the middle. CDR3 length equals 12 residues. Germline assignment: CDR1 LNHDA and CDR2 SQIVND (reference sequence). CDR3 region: CASSTQGGEQYF. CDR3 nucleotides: TGTGCCAGTAGTACGCAGGGTGGAGAGCAGTACTTC.

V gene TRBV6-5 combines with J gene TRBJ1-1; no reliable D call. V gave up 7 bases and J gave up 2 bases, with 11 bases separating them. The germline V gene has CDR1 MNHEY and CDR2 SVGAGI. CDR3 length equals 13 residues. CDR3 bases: TGTGCCAGCACCACCCGGGGAAACACTGAAGCTTTCTTT. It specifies CASTTRGNTEAFF.

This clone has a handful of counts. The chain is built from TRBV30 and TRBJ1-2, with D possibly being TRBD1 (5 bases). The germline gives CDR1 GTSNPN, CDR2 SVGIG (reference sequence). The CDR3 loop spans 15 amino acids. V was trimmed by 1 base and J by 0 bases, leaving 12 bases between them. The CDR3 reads CAWSGWGASNYGYTF. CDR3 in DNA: TGTGCCTGGAGTGGTTGGGGCGCGTCTAACTATGGCTACACCTTC.

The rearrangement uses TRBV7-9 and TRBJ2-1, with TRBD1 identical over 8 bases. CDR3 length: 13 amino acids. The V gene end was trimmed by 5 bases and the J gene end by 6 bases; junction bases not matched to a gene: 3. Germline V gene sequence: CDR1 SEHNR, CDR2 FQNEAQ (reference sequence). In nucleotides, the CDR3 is TGTGCCAGCAGCCCAGGGGGCGGCAATGAGCAGTTCTTC. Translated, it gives CASSPGGGNEQFF. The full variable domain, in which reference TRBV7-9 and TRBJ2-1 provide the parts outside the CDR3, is DTGVSQNPRHKITKRGQNVTFRCDPISEHNRLYWYRQTLGQGPEFLTYFQNEAQLEKSRLLSDRFSAERPKGSFSTLEIQRTEQGDSAMYLCASSPGGGNEQFFGPGTRLTVL.

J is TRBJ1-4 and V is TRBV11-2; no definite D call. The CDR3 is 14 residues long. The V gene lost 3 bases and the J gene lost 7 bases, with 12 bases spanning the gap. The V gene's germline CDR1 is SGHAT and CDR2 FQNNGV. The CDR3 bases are TGTGCCAGCAGCTTCCGGCGGGGTCGTGAAAAACTGTTTTTT. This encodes CASSFRRGREKLFF.

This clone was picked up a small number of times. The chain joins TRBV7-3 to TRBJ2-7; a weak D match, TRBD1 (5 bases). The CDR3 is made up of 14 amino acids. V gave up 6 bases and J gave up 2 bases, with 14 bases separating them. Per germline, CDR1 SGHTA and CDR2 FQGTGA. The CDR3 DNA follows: TGTGCCAGCAGTCAAGGGGCGCCAACCTACGAGCAGTACTTC. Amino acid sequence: CASSQGAPTYEQYF.

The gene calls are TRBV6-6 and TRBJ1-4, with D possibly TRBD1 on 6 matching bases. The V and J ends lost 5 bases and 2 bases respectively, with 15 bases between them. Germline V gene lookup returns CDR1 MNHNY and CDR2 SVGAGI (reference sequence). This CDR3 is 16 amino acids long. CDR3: CASSASQGTTNEKLFF. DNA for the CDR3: TGTGCCAGCAGTGCATCACAGGGAACCACTAATGAAAAACTGTTTTTT.

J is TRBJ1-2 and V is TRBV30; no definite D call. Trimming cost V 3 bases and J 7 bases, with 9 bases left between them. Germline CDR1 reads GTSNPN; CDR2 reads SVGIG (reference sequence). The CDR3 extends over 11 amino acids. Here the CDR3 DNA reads TGTGCCTGGAGCCGAGGCCCTGGCTACACCTTC. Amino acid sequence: CAWSRGPGYTF.

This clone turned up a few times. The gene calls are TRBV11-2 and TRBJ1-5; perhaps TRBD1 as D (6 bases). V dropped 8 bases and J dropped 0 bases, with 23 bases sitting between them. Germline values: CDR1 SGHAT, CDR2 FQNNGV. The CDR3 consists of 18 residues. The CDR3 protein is CASPNRDIGKYSNQPQHF. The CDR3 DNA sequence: TGTGCCAGCCCGAACCGGGACATTGGGAAATATAGCAATCAGCCCCAGCATTTT.

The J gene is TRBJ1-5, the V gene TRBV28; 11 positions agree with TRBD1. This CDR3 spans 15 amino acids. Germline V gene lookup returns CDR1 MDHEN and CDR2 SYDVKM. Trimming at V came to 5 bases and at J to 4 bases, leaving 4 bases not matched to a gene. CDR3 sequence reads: CASSTDRGRNQPQHF. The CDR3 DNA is TGTGCCAGCAGTACGGACAGGGGGCGTAATCAGCCCCAGCATTTT.

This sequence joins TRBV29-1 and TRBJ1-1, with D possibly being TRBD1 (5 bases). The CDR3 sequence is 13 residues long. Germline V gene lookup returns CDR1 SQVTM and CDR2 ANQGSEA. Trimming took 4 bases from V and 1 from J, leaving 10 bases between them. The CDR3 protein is CSVGVDRNTEAFF. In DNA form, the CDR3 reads TGCAGCGTTGGGGTTGACAGGAACACTGAAGCTTTCTTT.

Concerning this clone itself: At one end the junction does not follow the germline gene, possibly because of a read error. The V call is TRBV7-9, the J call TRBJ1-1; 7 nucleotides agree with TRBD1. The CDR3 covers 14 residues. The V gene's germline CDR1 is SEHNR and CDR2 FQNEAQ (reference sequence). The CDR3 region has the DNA TGTTCCAGCAGCTTAACAGGGGTTAGTACTGAAGCTTTCTTT. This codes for CSSSLTGVSTEAFF.

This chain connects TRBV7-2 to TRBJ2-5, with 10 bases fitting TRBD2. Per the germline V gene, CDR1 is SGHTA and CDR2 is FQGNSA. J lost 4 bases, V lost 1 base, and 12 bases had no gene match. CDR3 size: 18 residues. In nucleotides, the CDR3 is TGTGCCAGCAGCTTAGGGCTTGGGCTAGCGGGAGTACGAGAGACCCAGTACTTC. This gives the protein CASSLGLGLAGVRETQYF.

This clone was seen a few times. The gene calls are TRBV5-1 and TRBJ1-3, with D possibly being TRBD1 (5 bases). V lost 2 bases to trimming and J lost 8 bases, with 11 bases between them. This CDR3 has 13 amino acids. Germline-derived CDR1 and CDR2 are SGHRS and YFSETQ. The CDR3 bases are TGCGCCAGCAGCTTCCAGGGTGGCGACACCATATATTTT. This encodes CASSFQGGDTIYF.

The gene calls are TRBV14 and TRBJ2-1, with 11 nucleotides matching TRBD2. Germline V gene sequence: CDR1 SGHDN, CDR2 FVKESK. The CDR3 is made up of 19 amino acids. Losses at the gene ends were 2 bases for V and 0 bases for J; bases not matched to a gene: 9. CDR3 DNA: TGTGCCAGCAGCCAAATCGGGACTAGCGGTCATAGCTCCTACAATGAGCAGTTCTTC. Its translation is CASSQIGTSGHSSYNEQFF.

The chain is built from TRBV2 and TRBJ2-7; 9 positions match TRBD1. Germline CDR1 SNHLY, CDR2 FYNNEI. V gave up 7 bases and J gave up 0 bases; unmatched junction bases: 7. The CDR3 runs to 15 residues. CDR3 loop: CASTVQGAGSYEQYF. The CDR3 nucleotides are TGTGCCAGCACCGTACAGGGGGCAGGCTCCTACGAGCAGTACTTC.